The following is a T cell receptor beta chain sequence with its context. Its matching antigen is unknown. The sample originates from a study of T cells after yellow fever vaccination. Overall study findings and caveats: Post-booster samples contained most primary-vaccination clones (just under 98% CD4, about 87% CD8).

Conversion of TCR transcripts into cDNA relied on 5'RACE template switching, which added a universal primer site and UMIs. Each CDR3 protein is one row after TCRdb ran MiXCR on the 5' RACE reads. The table records 300,000 or so distinct CDR3 sequences, 4% of them present only once. Looked up from germline, CDR1 is SGHTA and CDR2 is FQGNSA. Deletions cut 5 bases from V and 4 bases from J, with 12 bases between. This CDR3 comprises 14 residues. The rearrangement joins TRBV7-2 to TRBJ2-1, with no clear D. The material was PBMCs, obtained 5 days after the yellow fever booster vaccination. The origin of this receptor is a man younger than 30 who received the YFV17D yellow fever vaccine. The CDR3 nucleotides read TGTGCCAGCAGCCTCCCCGGCAGATACAATGAGCAGTTCTTC. Its protein product is CASSLPGRYNEQFF.